Below, 28 T cell receptor beta chains from the same sample are listed, as sequenced in a study of blood T cells in healthy people across ages. A second about 7 to 12 cycle PCR used barcoded and J-beta primers. MiXCR was run by TCRdb on the 5' RACE reads, yielding one entry per CDR3 protein. The sample holds roughly 800,000 distinct CDR3 sequences, around 25% seen once. This same sample was also part of a study on T cells of mothers and their children.

Material for sequencing was blood. The receptor source for this set is a boy between 5 and 17 years old in good health.

This sequence joins TRBV28 and TRBJ2-7; 9 bases map to TRBD1. J lost 5 bases, V lost 6 bases, and 11 bases had no gene match. From germline, CDR1 is MDHEN and CDR2 SYDVKM. This CDR3 spans 15 amino acids. CDR3 in amino acids: CASRGPGQGVHEQYF. The CDR3, as DNA: TGTGCCAGCAGGGGACCGGGACAGGGAGTCCACGAGCAGTACTTC.

In its sample, this clonotype was seen a few times. The gene calls are TRBV7-9 and TRBJ1-5; 7 bases match TRBD1. J gave up 4 bases and V 4 bases, and 4 bases lay outside the gene matches. The germline CDR1 and CDR2 sequences are SEHNR and FQNEAQ (reference sequence). The CDR3 length is 14 residues. CDR3 DNA: TGTGCCAGCAGCTCCGGGACAGAGAATCAGCCCCAGCATTTT. As protein: CASSSGTENQPQHF.

This clonotype has more than one count but fewer than ten. The chain recombines TRBV12-3 or TRBV12-4 with TRBJ2-5; D possibly matches TRBD1 or TRBD2 (5 bases each). V was trimmed by 6 bases and J by 4 bases, leaving 18 bases between them. The CDR3 is 15 amino acids. CDR3 protein: CASSLQGTVGETQYF. DNA for the CDR3: TGTGCCAGCAGCCTTCAAGGGACGGTGGGAGAGACCCAGTACTTC.

The genes are TRBV6-4 and TRBJ2-5; 7 nucleotides align to TRBD2. The J call may be mistaken, given a closer DNA end match to TRBJ2-1. Germline CDR1 is MRHNA and CDR2 is SNTAGT. This CDR3 contains 16 residues. In DNA form, the CDR3 reads TGTGCCAGCAGTGACAGGCGAGACGGGGGGACCAATGAGCAGTTCTTC. Amino acid sequence: CASSDRRDGGTNEQFF.

The rearrangement links TRBV5-1 to TRBJ2-1, with D possibly TRBD1 on 6 matching bases. The germline V gene has CDR1 SGHRS and CDR2 YFSETQ. Trimming cost V 0 bases and J 8 bases, with 12 bases left between them. The CDR3 is 14 residues long. The CDR3 spells CASSLDPGVDEQFF. CDR3 nucleotides: TGCGCCAGCAGCTTGGATCCAGGGGTCGATGAGCAGTTCTTC.

This clonotype was observed a few times. The chain is built from TRBV3-1 and TRBJ1-1; D is perhaps TRBD1 (5 bases). V lost 4 bases and J lost 11, with 14 bases in between. CDR3 length equals 12 residues. Germline CDR1 reads LGHDT; CDR2 reads YNNKEL (reference sequence). In DNA, the CDR3 is TGTGCCAGCAGCCTTTCTGGGGCGGGGGCTTTCTTT. Residues: CASSLSGAGAFF.

The chain is built from TRBV7-3 and TRBJ1-6; 11 nucleotides match TRBD1. Germline lookup yields CDR1 SGHTA and CDR2 FQGTGA. The CDR3 has 17 amino acids. V shed 5 bases, J shed 6 bases, and the junction held 9 bases outside the gene matches. The CDR3 reads CASSALGTGGFNSPLHF. The CDR3 region has the DNA TGTGCCAGCAGCGCGCTTGGGACAGGGGGATTTAATTCACCCCTCCACTTT.

This clonotype has a handful of counts. The CDR3 loop is CSVGRRGGETQYF. The DNA for the CDR3 is TGCAGCGTCGGACGGAGGGGTGGAGAGACCCAGTACTTC. The V call is TRBV29-1, the J call TRBJ2-5, with D tentatively TRBD2 (6 bases). Between the trimmed V and J ends, which lost 6 bases and 4 bases, there was a span of 15 bases. This CDR3 has 13 residues. Germline V gene sequence: CDR1 SQVTM, CDR2 ANQGSEA.

The chain links TRBV6-1 to TRBJ1-4; the match to TRBD1 covers 9 bases. Germline lookup yields CDR1 MNHNS and CDR2 SASEGT. The CDR3 is 17 residues long. Unmatched junction bases numbered 16, after V lost 6 bases and J lost 8 bases. The CDR3 DNA sequence: TGTGCCAGCAGCCTCACAGGGGGCGGCTATTCGGGAGAAAAACTGTTTTTT. Protein product: CASSLTGGGYSGEKLFF.

This clonotype was observed a few times. The V and J genes are TRBV2 and TRBJ2-5; TRBD1 matches 7 bases. This CDR3 spans 13 amino acids. Germline V lookup: CDR1 SNHLY, CDR2 FYNNEI. Trimming at V came to 2 bases and at J to 3 bases, leaving 0 bases not matched to a gene. DNA of the CDR3: TGTGCCAGCAGTGAACAGGGGGAAGAGACCCAGTACTTC. Translated, it gives CASSEQGEETQYF.

The chain has TRBV5-1 and TRBJ2-5; D possibly corresponds to TRBD2 (5 bases). The J call may be faulty, since TRBJ2-1 better matches the DNA end. The CDR3 is 15 amino acids. Germline-derived CDR1 and CDR2 are SGHRS and YFSETQ. CDR3 residues: CASSLGAEGSREQFF. The DNA for the CDR3 is TGCGCCAGCAGCTTGGGGGCCGAGGGTTCTCGTGAGCAGTTCTTC.

In this sample, this clonotype turned up a few times. This chain joins TRBV7-6 and TRBJ2-2, with D hard to call. CDR3 size: 15 residues. Trimming took off 5 bases at V and 4 bases at J, with 14 bases between the two ends. Germline V gene sequence: CDR1 SGHVS, CDR2 FNYEAQ. CDR3 bases: TGTGCCAGCAGCCCCAAACGGTTTGGCACCGGGGAGCTGTTTTTT. This codes for CASSPKRFGTGELFF.

Points on this clonotype: As the CDR3 is not closed by the conserved phenylalanine or tryptophan, this likely results from a read error. The chain links TRBV11-2 to TRBJ1-2; a weak D match, TRBD1 (5 bases). This CDR3 region has 15 residues. Trimming took 4 bases from V and 8 from J, leaving 20 bases between them. Germline CDR1 reads SGHAT; CDR2 reads FQNNGV. The DNA for the CDR3 is TGTGCCAGCAGCTCCCGGCCGGGCTGGGGACTGGGCTACACCCTC. Protein: CASSSRPGWGLGYTL.

This clonotype has more than one count but fewer than ten. The CDR3 coding sequence is TGTGCCAGCAGCGCCTCTCTGGGGAACTATGGCTACACCTTC. Translated, it gives CASSASLGNYGYTF. The rearrangement links TRBV9 to TRBJ1-2; D gene unclear. Germline CDR1 SGDLS, CDR2 YYNGEE. The CDR3 extends over 14 amino acids. Trimming removed 3 bases from V and 2 bases from J, with 11 bases in between.

This clonotype was seen more than once but under ten times. The V and J genes are TRBV29-1 and TRBJ2-5, with TRBD1 matching over 8 bases. This CDR3 has 15 amino acids. Germline lookup yields CDR1 SQVTM and CDR2 ANQGSEA. V shed 5 bases, J shed 0 bases, and the junction held 8 bases outside the gene matches. The CDR3, as DNA: TGCAGCGTTCGACCGGGGACAGGCAACCAAGAGACCCAGTACTTC. Its protein product is CSVRPGTGNQETQYF.

The chain links TRBV12-3 or TRBV12-4 to TRBJ1-3; D remains ambiguous. V was clipped by 5 bases and J by 6 bases, with 11 bases between them. The CDR3 is 13 residues long. The CDR3 region is CASSTGRLNTIYF. The CDR3 DNA is TGTGCCAGCAGTACCGGACGGCTAAACACCATATATTTT.

In this sample, this clonotype turned up a few times. The chain carries TRBV20-1 and TRBJ1-2; 12 bases are shared with TRBD1. CDR1 DFQATT and CDR2 SNEGSKA come from the germline V gene (reference sequence). The CDR3 length is 14 residues. The V and J ends lost 1 base and 8 bases, in that order; junction bases with no gene match: 5. The CDR3 sequence: CSARVGTGGWGYTF. In DNA, the CDR3 is TGCAGTGCTAGAGTAGGGACAGGGGGCTGGGGCTACACCTTC.

The table lists this clonotype with a few counts. This rearrangement joins TRBV6-1 to TRBJ2-5; 9 bases match TRBD1. Gene TRBJ2-7 matches the end of the DNA better, so the J call may be wrong. Germline V gene sequence: CDR1 MNHNS, CDR2 SASEGT. CDR3 length: 14 amino acids. CDR3 in DNA: TGTGCCAGCAGTGAAACCTGGGACAGGGCCGAGCAGTACTTC. Residues: CASSETWDRAEQYF.

The chain has TRBV28 and TRBJ2-3; 9 nucleotides line up with TRBD2. V was clipped by 3 bases and J by 0 bases; unmatched bases: 13. The germline V gene encodes CDR1 MDHEN and CDR2 SYDVKM. The CDR3 contains 19 residues. The CDR3 spells CASSFSRSGGPSSTDTQYF. CDR3 nucleotides: TGTGCCAGCAGTTTCTCCCGCAGCGGGGGGCCTTCTAGCACAGATACGCAGTATTTT.

The chain links TRBV4-3 to TRBJ2-3; 10 nucleotides line up with TRBD2. CDR1 LGHNA and CDR2 YSLEER come from the germline V gene. The CDR3 has 17 amino acids. The trim removed 0 bases at V and 6 bases at J, leaving 9 bases unmatched. The CDR3 DNA sequence: TGCGCCAGCAGCCAAGATTCAGCGGGAGGGATCGTGGATACGCAGTATTTT. It is translated as CASSQDSAGGIVDTQYF.

This clonotype came up once. One end of the junction does not line up with germline, which may come from a read error. This rearrangement joins TRBV3-1 to TRBJ2-7; TRBD2 aligns across 11 bases. The CDR3 contains 18 residues. Looked up from germline, CDR1 is LGHDT and CDR2 is YNNKEL (reference sequence). The CDR3 is CASSPWTSGSGPPYDQYF. CDR3 DNA: TGTGCCAGCAGCCCGTGGACTAGCGGGTCGGGGCCCCCCTACGACCAGTACTTC.

The V gene is TRBV7-3, the J gene TRBJ1-5; D may be TRBD1 (5 bases). The V end lost 6 bases, the J end lost 5 bases, and 14 bases lay between the germline ends. The CDR3 runs 14 residues. Looked up from germline, CDR1 is SGHTA and CDR2 is FQGTGA. The CDR3 DNA reads as TGTGCCAGCAGAAACGGTGCGGGGGATCAGCCCCAGCATTTT. It codes for CASRNGAGDQPQHF.

The J gene is TRBJ1-2, the V gene TRBV5-1; unclear D gene. The germline CDR1 and CDR2 sequences are SGHRS and YFSETQ. This CDR3 is built from 13 residues. The V gene lost 0 bases and the J gene lost 6 bases, with 9 bases spanning the gap. The CDR3 DNA reads TGCGCCAGCAGCTTGGCCAAGGTGGATGGCTACACCTTC. Its translation: CASSLAKVDGYTF.

The J gene is TRBJ2-1, the V gene TRBV12-3 or TRBV12-4; possible D gene TRBD2, 6 bases. V was shortened by 8 bases and J by 10 bases, with 18 bases between the two germline ends. The CDR3 contains 13 residues. The CDR3 nucleotides are TGTGCCAGCGCCCGACCGGGGGAATGGGAGCAGTTCTTC. This translates into CASARPGEWEQFF.

V and J are TRBV6-2 or TRBV6-3 and TRBJ2-7; no reliable D call. The CDR3 covers 14 residues. V was trimmed by 0 bases and J by 9 bases, leaving 15 bases between them. Per germline, CDR1 MNHEY and CDR2 SVGEGT. CDR3 in DNA: TGTGCCAGCAGTTACTCTACCCTCTTTGTAGGGCAGTACTTC. Protein: CASSYSTLFVGQYF.

The chain joins TRBV10-3 to TRBJ2-6; the D gene could be TRBD1 or TRBD2 (5 bases each). Germline CDR1 is ENHRY and CDR2 is SYGVKD. This CDR3 is built from 17 residues. V was clipped by 2 bases and J by 0 bases, with 11 bases between them. The CDR3 protein is CAISEGAGSSGANVLTF. CDR3 bases: TGTGCCATCAGTGAGGGTGCAGGGAGCTCTGGGGCCAACGTCCTGACTTTC.

V gene TRBV2 combines with J gene TRBJ1-2; possible D gene TRBD1, 6 bases. Trimming stripped 6 bases from V and 4 bases from J, with 18 bases between. The CDR3 length is 15 residues. Germline V gene sequence: CDR1 SNHLY, CDR2 FYNNEI. The CDR3 region is CASRKGGPLFYGYTF. The CDR3 DNA is TGTGCCAGCAGGAAGGGGGGGCCCCTTTTCTATGGCTACACCTTC.

The CDR3 protein is CASREGRSYEQYF. The CDR3 region has the DNA TGTGCCAGCAGGGAGGGCCGCTCCTACGAGCAGTACTTC. The V gene is TRBV6-6, the J gene TRBJ2-7; D possibly corresponds to TRBD2 (6 bases). The CDR3 covers 13 residues. The germline CDR1 and CDR2 sequences are MNHNY and SVGAGI (reference sequence). V was cut by 6 bases and J by 0 bases, with 9 bases left in between.